The T cell receptor (beta chain) described here comes from a study of identifying expanded T cells in peripheral blood. Trimming took 5 bases from V and 5 from J; bases not matched to a gene: 6. The CDR3 has 12 amino acids. Germline V gene lookup returns CDR1 SQVTM and CDR2 ANQGSEA. Method: immunoSEQ multiplex PCR; TCRdb's copy keeps in-frame clones and lacks some. The sample has approximately 110,000 clones, about 85% seen once. Of note for this clone: Its target is unknown.

Collection occurred without any documented infections or immune events in donors. Overall study findings and caveats: Clone count variance between approximately two-week samples rose with total template count.

The sample taken for sequencing was blood. The J gene is TRBJ2-7, the V gene TRBV29-1; the match to TRBD2 covers 7 bases. This clonotype was obtained from a person between 18 and 75 years old in good health. CDR3: CSVSREANEQYF. DNA for the CDR3: TGCAGCGTTTCCCGGGAGGCGAACGAGCAGTACTTC.